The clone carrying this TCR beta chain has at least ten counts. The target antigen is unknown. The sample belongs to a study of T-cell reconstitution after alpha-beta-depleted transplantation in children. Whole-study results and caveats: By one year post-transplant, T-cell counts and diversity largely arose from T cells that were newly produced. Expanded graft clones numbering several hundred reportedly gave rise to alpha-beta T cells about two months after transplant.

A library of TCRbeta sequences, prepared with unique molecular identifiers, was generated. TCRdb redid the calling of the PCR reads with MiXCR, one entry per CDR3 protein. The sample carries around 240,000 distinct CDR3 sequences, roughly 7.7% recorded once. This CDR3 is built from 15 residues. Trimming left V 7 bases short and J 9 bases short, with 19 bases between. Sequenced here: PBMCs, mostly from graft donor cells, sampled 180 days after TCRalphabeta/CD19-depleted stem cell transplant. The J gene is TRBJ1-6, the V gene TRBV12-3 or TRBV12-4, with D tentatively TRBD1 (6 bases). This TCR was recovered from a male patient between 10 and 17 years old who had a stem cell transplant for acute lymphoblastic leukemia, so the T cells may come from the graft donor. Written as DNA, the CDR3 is TGTGCCAGCACCCAGATTGGGGGGGCGCGTTCACCCCTCCACTTT. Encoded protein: CASTQIGGARSPLHF.